Reported below is one T cell receptor beta chain. What it binds is not known. This entry is derived from a study of shared clonotypes between healthy human individuals. The CDR3 extends over 14 amino acids. V gave up 3 bases and J gave up 3 bases, with 12 bases separating them. CDR1 and CDR2 from the germline V gene are SEHNR and FQNEAQ (reference sequence). Sequencing was performed with immunoSEQ multiplex PCR; in TCRdb, only in-frame clones are kept and a portion is missing. The table records around 2.5 million clones, roughly 93% of them present only once. Whole-study results and caveats: Sequencing depth was a factor that was expected to affect clonotype sharing among donors. With a few donors compared, around 5.4% of naive CD4 clonotypes were shared.

The chain employs TRBV7-9 and TRBJ2-7, with D hard to call. What was sequenced was naive CD4+ T cells from PBMCs. The subset denotes: CD45RA+ positively selected. This clonotype was obtained from a man aged 18 to 30 in good health. Some clones in this sample may be carry-over from other donors' samples. CDR3 loop: CASSLAGKGYEQYF. CDR3 sequence (DNA): TGTGCCAGCAGCTTGGCCGGAAAGGGCTACGAGCAGTACTTC.